This TCR beta chain was identified in a study of blood T cell repertoires in COVID-19. Background on the study: Sites across the United States, Italy and Spain contributed samples from acute and convalescent COVID-19. T cells, B-cell-depleted T cells, or PBMCs provided the cDNA or gDNA that served as material.

There are 12 residues in the CDR3. Germline values: CDR1 SQVTM, CDR2 ANQGSEA. Losses at the gene ends were 7 bases for V and 7 bases for J; bases not matched to a gene: 7. Study processing details: Using reference gene primer amplification, nucleated cell counts were estimated. Some clones are missing from TCRdb's copy, which holds only in-frame ones; the method was immunoSEQ multiplex PCR. The D gene and trimming were derived from the DNA, and the V and J assignments and clone size from that table. Among roughly 97,000 clones listed, approximately 80% were seen once. This receptor was obtained from a woman at least 80 years old with active or convalescent COVID-19. Sequenced sample: peripheral blood. This chain uses TRBV29-1 with TRBJ1-2; 9 nucleotides agree with TRBD1. CDR3 sequence (DNA): TGCAGCGGAGGGACAGGGCAGTCTGGCTACACCTTC. Residues: CSGGTGQSGYTF.